Shown below are 6 T cell receptor beta chains from a single sample sequenced in a study of beta chain features in type 1 diabetes. Of the isolated RNA, all was reverse transcribed, and so the sequenced material was expressed TCRB transcripts. Some clones are missing from TCRdb's copy, which holds only in-frame ones; the method was immunoSEQ multiplex PCR. The sample records thousands of clones, around 74% being singletons. Sequencing was carried out using Tregs from blood. The receptors derive from a man between 18 and 35 years old in good health.

The gene calls are TRBV10-3 and TRBJ2-7; 8 nucleotides agree with TRBD1. The germline V gene has CDR1 ENHRY and CDR2 SYGVKD. Trimming cost V 10 bases and J 3 bases; bases outside gene matches: 11. This CDR3 region has 14 residues. This chain's CDR3 is CASSEAQGVYEQYF. The CDR3 nucleotides read TGTGCCAGCAGCGAGGCACAGGGGGTCTACGAGCAGTACTTC.

This clone was seen only a few times. This chain joins TRBV5-1 and TRBJ2-5; 7 positions match TRBD2. Germline lookup yields CDR1 SGHRS and CDR2 YFSETQ. This CDR3 has 14 amino acids. Trimming cost V 2 bases and J 2 bases; bases outside gene matches: 3. The CDR3 protein is CASSFGRGQETQYF. The CDR3 region has the DNA TGCGCCAGCAGCTTTGGGAGGGGTCAAGAGACCCAGTACTTC.

Points on this clone: The junction differs from germline at one of its ends, possibly a read error. The same CDR3 arises from other DNA sequences in this sample as well. The rearrangement joins TRBV19 to TRBJ2-7; 7 bases line up with TRBD1. Germline CDR1 and CDR2: LNHDA and SQIVND (reference sequence). This CDR3 contains 15 residues. The CDR3 DNA reads TGTGCCAGTAGTATCGAAAACAGGGGACCCTACGAGCAATACTTC. This encodes CASSIENRGPYEQYF.

The rearrangement links TRBV19 to TRBJ2-5, with a weak D call TRBD1 (6 bases). CDR3 length equals 15 residues. CDR1 is LNHDA and CDR2 is SQIVND in the germline V gene (reference sequence). V lost 4 bases and J 1 base, leaving 13 bases between the germline ends. The CDR3 sequence is CASSTRWTVQETQYF. As DNA, the CDR3 is TGTGCCAGTAGTACCCGGTGGACAGTCCAAGAGACCCAGTACTTC.

The chain has TRBV7-2 and TRBJ2-3; 8 positions match TRBD2. V was clipped by 7 bases and J by 0 bases; unmatched bases: 3. The CDR3 has 14 amino acids. CDR1 is SGHTA, CDR2 FQGNSA, per germline. The CDR3 region has the DNA TGTGCCAGCAAGCGGGGGCAGAGCACAGATACGCAGTATTTT. Its protein is CASKRGQSTDTQYF.

The V gene is TRBV18, the J gene TRBJ2-7; tentatively, D is TRBD1 (6 bases). Looked up from germline, CDR1 is KGHSH and CDR2 is LQKENI. Trimming removed 1 base at V and 5 bases at J, with 12 bases between. There are 14 residues in the CDR3. The CDR3 is CASSPLLGADEQYF. The CDR3, as DNA: TGTGCCAGCTCACCACTGTTGGGGGCGGACGAGCAGTACTTC.